What follows are 8 T cell receptor beta chains derived from one specimen sequenced in a study of blood T cells in healthy people across ages. A second PCR of roughly 7 to 11 cycles used a sample-barcoded 5' primer and a J-beta primer mix. Each CDR3 protein is one row after TCRdb ran MiXCR on the 5' RACE reads. Among more than 1,000,000 distinct CDR3 sequences listed, 20% to 25% were seen once. The sample was also reused in another study, on T cells of mothers and their children.

What was sequenced was blood. The receptors were sampled from a girl aged 2 to 10 in good health.

V usage is TRBV11-2 and J usage is TRBJ1-1; the D is unclear. CDR1 is SGHAT, CDR2 FQNNGV, per germline. V was trimmed by 5 bases and J by 3 bases, leaving 19 bases between them. This CDR3 spans 16 amino acids. This CDR3 is CASSLNRVGFDTEAFF. DNA for the CDR3: TGTGCCAGCAGCCTCAATCGAGTGGGATTTGACACTGAAGCTTTCTTT.

V is TRBV6-6 and J is TRBJ1-5; D call uncertain. Germline V gene sequence: CDR1 MNHNY, CDR2 SVGAGI (reference sequence). This CDR3 contains 14 residues. Trimming stripped 6 bases from V and 3 bases from J, with 12 bases between. The CDR3 nucleotides are TGTGCCAGCAGGGTTGAACAGATCAATCAGCCCCAGCATTTT. Amino acid sequence: CASRVEQINQPQHF.

The rearrangement links TRBV6-1 to TRBJ2-1; 9 bases align to TRBD2. V dropped 7 bases and J dropped 7; count of bases not matched to a gene: 8. Germline V gives CDR1 MNHNS, CDR2 SASEGT. The CDR3 loop spans 14 amino acids. The CDR3 DNA is TGTGCCAGCATGATACTAGCGGGCCTAAATGAGCAGTTCTTC. It is translated as CASMILAGLNEQFF.

This clonotype came up a few times. At one of its ends the junction is not consistent with the germline gene, which may arise from a read error. The CDR3 nucleotides are TGCGCCGGCAGAAACACCCAGACAGGGCGACAAGAGACCCAGTACTTC. It yields the protein CAGRNTQTGRQETQYF. The chain carries TRBV5-1 and TRBJ2-5, with 7 bases that match TRBD1. The germline V gene has CDR1 SGHRS and CDR2 YFSETQ. This CDR3 has 16 amino acids.

This clonotype occurred a few times. At one end the junction does not follow the germline gene, possibly because of a read error. This rearrangement joins TRBV11-1 to TRBJ2-1; 9 bases are a match to TRBD1. This CDR3 contains 16 residues. CDR1 SGHAT and CDR2 FQDESV come from the germline V gene (reference sequence). CDR3 amino acids: CASSSIQGAGYNEQFF. CDR3 coding DNA: TGTGCCAGCAGCTCAATACAGGGGGCAGGCTACAATGAGCAATTCTTC.

Many counts were recorded for this clonotype. The chain carries TRBV25-1 and TRBJ2-5, with D possibly TRBD2 on 6 matching bases. V was pared by 6 bases and J by 5 bases, with 13 bases between. CDR3 length: 13 amino acids. CDR1 is MGHDK, CDR2 SYGVNS, per germline. This chain's CDR3 is CASSRAGTETQYF. The CDR3 nucleotides are TGTGCCAGCAGCCGAGCGGGTACGGAGACCCAGTACTTC.

With respect to this clonotype: Sequence at one end of the junction differs from germline and may be a read error. This rearrangement joins TRBV27 to TRBJ2-1; D possibly corresponds to TRBD2 (6 bases). The germline CDR1 and CDR2 sequences are MNHEY and SMNVEV (reference sequence). The CDR3 is made up of 13 amino acids. For the CDR3, the DNA is TGTGCTAGCAGTGCGGGGTATTACAATGAGCAGTTCTTC. Protein product: CASSAGYYNEQFF.

The V call is TRBV20-1, the J call TRBJ2-7; 7 bases align to TRBD1. Per the germline V gene, CDR1 is DFQATT and CDR2 is SNEGSKA (reference sequence). The V gene end was trimmed by 1 base and the J gene end by 6 bases; junction bases not matched to a gene: 9. The CDR3 loop spans 14 amino acids. CDR3 in amino acids: CSARALDRTGEQYF. The CDR3 DNA sequence: TGCAGTGCTAGAGCCCTGGACAGGACCGGCGAGCAGTACTTC.